This TCR beta chain was observed in a study of T cells after yellow fever vaccination. Turning to the study itself: Fractions containing few cells were prepared with SMART-Seq v4 Ultra Low Input. Points from the study as a whole: Reappearing after the booster were most of the clones from primary vaccination (96% CD4, approximately 88% CD8). The presence of abundant clonotypes contaminating from the bulk population was possible in FACS-sorted repertoires. It was a small share of clonotypes that appeared in both CD4 and CD8 compartments.

To note about this clonotype: The antigen is unknown. One end of the junction is discordant with germline, which a read error may explain.

This CDR3 contains 15 residues. Germline assignment: CDR1 SSHAT and CDR2 FNYEAQ (reference sequence). TCRdb re-called the 5' RACE reads through MiXCR, storing one row per CDR3 protein. In the table there are some 400,000 distinct CDR3 sequences, under 7.5% of which are singletons. The clonotype comes from a man younger than 45 who received the YFV17D yellow fever vaccine. The input for sequencing was PBMCs, taken 5 days after the yellow fever booster vaccination. The gene calls are TRBV7-7 and TRBJ2-1; TRBD2 agrees at 9 bases. The CDR3 DNA follows: TGTGCTAGCAGTACCGGGACTAGCAACTACAATGGGCAGTTCTTC. Its protein product is CASSTGTSNYNGQFF.